This section outlines one T cell receptor (beta chain) sequence together with its context. Its specific antigen is unknown. Library preparation used 5' RACE. Preparation of each TCR library used around 3.5 ug of total RNA. cDNA was synthesized with SMARTScribe reverse transcriptase in eight separate reactions per sample. During cDNA synthesis, template switching was used to introduce unique molecular identifiers that contained a 6-nucleotide sample barcode. Amplification of TCRalpha and TCRbeta cDNA involved two nested PCRs of roughly 16 and 10 cycles, and each PCR was followed by bead purification. Before amplification, the cDNA was treated with uracil DNA-glycosylase and purified using the QIAquick PCR purification kit. The second PCR added Illumina TruSeq-compatible adapters along with sample-specific barcodes. TapeStation and Qubit were used to check library quality and concentration, and 5 ng of each library went into the pool. Sequencing of the pooled libraries was done on an Illumina HiSeq2500 single-index Rapid Run using custom sequencing primers and 2 x 100 bp reads. In the paper's pipeline: UMI-based consensus assembly with MiGEC version 1.2.6 was used to correct PCR and sequencing errors. MiXCR version 2.1.1 handled V(D)J alignment, clonotype assembly and CDR3 extraction. Normalisation of gene usage, clonotype sharing and MAIT/NKT TCR abundance was achieved by analysing the top 1000, 10 000 and 20 000 clonotypes per sample. After downsampling to 27 000 UMIs, diversity was calculated as the inverse Simpson index using the vegan R package. Paired Mann-Whitney U tests were applied to discordant twin pairs, with Benjamini-Hochberg correction for multiple testing. With the reads reprocessed by TCRdb, a single entry stands for each CDR3 protein sequence and no DNA is reported. The V and J calls follow TCRdb's processing rather than the paper's. The sample table holds about 150,000 distinct CDR3 sequences. 1% to 1.5% of the sample is held by the ten biggest clonotypes.

This record belongs to a study of monozygotic twins with inflammatory bowel disease (dated by TCRdb to the late 2010s). With regard to the full study: In total, around 28 monozygotic twin pairs made up the full study: 19 Danish pairs, all IBD-discordant, plus nine German pairs, of which four were IBD-concordant and five were IBD-discordant. The search for disease-associated traits relied mainly on comparing IBD patients with their genetically identical healthy co-twins within discordant pairs. Each individual had, on average, about 151 000 unique TCRalpha sequences and 181 000 unique TCRbeta sequences available for analysis.

A roughly 2.5 ml peripheral blood sample was drawn into PAXgene tubes per donor and stored at -80°C. Without any T cell sorting, total RNA was extracted from whole blood using the PAXgene blood miRNA kit on an automated QIAcube. Peripheral blood from monozygotic twin pairs concordant or discordant for inflammatory bowel disease was subjected to deep TCRalpha and TCRbeta repertoire profiling with unique molecular barcoding. For every twin pair, smoking habits were documented, and each individual was categorised as a current, former or never smoker. Overall study results and their limits: The analysis was unable to tell apart different T cell subtypes. Because patients received different immunosuppressive treatments, the repertoires may have picked up extra background noise and variability between individuals. No difference in repertoire similarity was observed between concordant and discordant twins, possibly owing to limited statistical power. IBD patients shared fewer clonotypes with other individuals than healthy twins did, most markedly in patients showing signs of disease activity. The results gave no support for a single strong signal or clonotype linked to IBD. Measured by the inverse Simpson index, TCRbeta repertoire diversity was lower in IBD patients than in their healthy co-twins.

The TCR comes from a human donor with ulcerative colitis or Crohn's disease, or a healthy co-twin of an affected twin (not recorded which). Sequenced sample: blood.

The CDR3 loop reads CASSPISGPAAQHF. This chain is built from TRBV18 and TRBJ1-5. For CDR1 and CDR2, the germline V gene lists KGHSH and LQKENI. Including the terminal cysteine and phenylalanine, the CDR3 comprises 14 residues. The coding DNA is unavailable.